This T cell receptor beta chain was documented in a study of cytomegalovirus exposure and HLA in healthy donors (dated 2017 in TCRdb). About the investigation overall: An earlier analysis of approximately 640 of the donors reported approximately 270 Gb of sequence data and 117 million unique TCR beta sequences from 150 million to 200 million T cells. Using immunosequencing, the study profiled T cell repertoires from 640 or so subjects and related those repertoires to cytomegalovirus serostatus. Among the roughly 390 genotyped donors, 81% belonged to the genetic ancestry cluster associated with self-reported Caucasian donors. High-throughput TCR immunosequencing, statistical association of individual TCRs with disease status, and machine learning were combined to predict cytomegalovirus infection status. All discovery cohort repertoires had been generated using a single sequencing platform. An earlier analysis of more than 450 of the donors used high-throughput TCR beta sequencing to judge whether each TCR beta V gene segment behaved as functional or pseudogenic. The number of typed donors differed by locus: about 620-640 for A, B, C, DRB1 and DQB1; 500 to 550 for DQA1; 606 for DPA1; and roughly 470 for DPB1. Donor age, sex, ethnicity and CMV serostatus were compiled alongside the repertoire data. Along with the roughly 670-subject first cohort, a separate validation cohort of roughly 110 different subjects was used. The aim of the study was to test whether cataloging public T cell receptors could identify signatures of past pathogen exposure. HLA typing covered class I and class II loci at four-digit resolution. Approximately 300 gigabases of sequencing data and tens of millions of unique TCR sequences were included in an early release covering 500 to 750 HLA-typed donors. A later genetic analysis took genome-wide SNP genotypes for about 65% of the 666 donors and used that subset as a discovery cohort. The later analysis used no new phenotypic data to find candidate immune exposures, relying instead on TCR beta sequences and their occurrence across donors. A few DR-DQ haplotypes were handled as single units for association and clustering because linkage in the cohort was strong. A later analysis re-analyzed previously published TCR beta repertoires from 500 to 700 donors and added high-resolution HLA genotyping to study TCR occurrence patterns. Among 300 to 500 genotyped donors of the cohort, an average of around 220,000 unique TCR beta nucleotide sequences was sequenced per donor, of which about 18% were non-productive.

V ends up 6 bases short and J 4 bases short, with an unmatched junction base count of 4. The CDR3, from cysteine to phenylalanine, totals 13 residues. The sequence is cut down to CDR3 DNA, 39 bases in frame from base 1. The germline V gene gives CDR1 as MDHEN and CDR2 as SYDVKM. The cohort consisted of more than 650 healthy bone marrow donors. Cohort members were all nominally healthy when sampled, although unrecorded immune exposures were likely present. The donor was CMV seropositive and was included in the group of 250 to 300 seropositive cohort members. A peripheral blood sample was provided by each donor, and peripheral blood mononuclear cells were used for TCR beta sequencing. Genomic DNA extraction from the blood cell samples was performed with the Qiagen DNeasy Blood Extraction Kit. Points on this clone: Its antigen specificity is not known. The sample holds no much larger clone one base away, and base qualities are not on file.

Libraries came from the immunoSEQ multiplex PCR assay. For the multiplex PCR, a mixture combining 60 forward primers for TCR Vbeta segments and 13 reverse primers for TCR Jbeta segments was used. Amplification of the CDR3 region of rearranged TCR beta genes was performed with a multiplex PCR assay on genomic DNA. The Illumina HiSeq System was used to sequence the amplified TCR beta libraries as 87-base-pair reads. The authors processed their data as follows. A later analysis tallied tens of millions of unique TCR beta chains across the roughly 610 repertoires, and around 12 million of those chains were shared by two or more donors. Raw reads were error-corrected and collapsed into unique sequences with a nearest-neighbor algorithm that merged closely related sequences to remove PCR and sequencing errors. To assign V, D and J gene segments, CDR3 sequences were aligned to IMGT reference sequences. For a sequence to be retained, a match of at least six nucleotides to both a V gene segment and a J gene segment was required. A rearrangement was called productive if the CDR3 had no stop codons and remained in frame with V and J, and every other rearrangement was called non-productive. CDR3 was defined according to IMGT convention as the region running from the second conserved V-encoded cysteine to the conserved J-encoded phenylalanine. The earlier analysis of fewer than 750 of the donors excluded sequences that lacked an unambiguous match to a single V gene segment. An earlier analysis of a few hundred of the donors called V segments functional above 56.7% productive rearrangements and segregating when the between-donor standard deviation exceeded 5%. A statistical classification framework was built to diagnose cytomegalovirus status from the catalog of TCR beta chain sequences. In a later analysis, V and J genes were assigned by comparing TCR nucleotide sequences against IMGT/GENE-DB human TR gene sequences. A later analysis assigned CDR3 sequences and most-parsimonious VDJ recombination scenarios with the TCRdist pipeline. A later analysis defined each TCR beta chain by its CDR3 amino acid sequence plus V-gene family, and excluded reads lacking a unique V-gene family. As a way to deal with suspected cross-contamination and a sequencing artifact, a later analysis dropped approximately 590 nucleotide sequences that were highly shared and had low generation probability. In a later analysis, a clonal expansion index for each public chain was calculated from normalized within-repertoire ranks of inferred template counts. In a later analysis, generation probabilities were computed with a VDJ recombination model fitted to out-of-frame rearrangements, and the resulting probabilities were checked against IGoR. In a later analysis, hypergeometric tests were used to score TCR-TCR, TCR-HLA and TCR-CMV co-occurrence, with a repertoire-size bias correction applied to TCR pairs. To estimate false discovery rates, a later analysis permuted the HLA or CMV assignments 20 times. In a later analysis, co-occurring TCRs were grouped with DBSCAN, and TCRdist sequence similarity was added when clustering was performed within HLA-allele-positive subsets. For co-occurrence clustering, repertoires with fewer than 30,000 or more than 120,000 public chains were excluded, along with several repertoires with anomalous nucleotide sharing. TCRdb provides this immuneACCESS table in a form limited to in-frame rearrangements. Some clones are lacking; in checked studies, under half of them reflect an unresolved V gene, and why the rest are absent is not known. V and J calls and clone size follow that table, whereas D and trimming were derived from the DNA. The sample table contains 70,000 to 85,000 clones; only one count was recorded for roughly 72% of them. The ten largest make up about 9.1% of the sample.

Summary of the overall study and its limitations: Correlated functional status among segregating V segments might be attributable to linkage disequilibrium, but an unknown experimental factor could not be ruled out. The 87-base-pair reads could not distinguish some IMGT-functional V segments, including TRBV6-2 and TRBV6-3, so those segments were excluded. A later genetic analysis associated a missense DCLRE1C variant with V-gene and J-gene trimming of TCR beta chains, and an independent cohort replicated the association. In an earlier analysis of roughly 500 of the donors, most TCR beta V segments appeared in productive rearrangements about 87% or about 30% of the time, broadly matching IMGT annotations. A further reported finding was that TCR beta sequences accurately predicted the HLA-A and HLA-B alleles for most subjects in the first cohort. In a later analysis, some 18,000 TCR beta sequences were associated with specific HLA alleles at a false discovery rate of 0.05. A cluster of highly shared sequence variants was judged likely to represent a technical artifact of the sequencing pipeline. In a later analysis, most CMV-associated TCR beta chains were found to appear HLA-restricted, with HLA associations seemingly driven largely by CMV exposure. The classifier was reported to diagnose cytomegalovirus status with high specificity and sensitivity in both the original cohort and the validation cohort. In a later analysis, TCR association rates were found to vary across HLA loci, with the most associated TCRs seen for DRB1 alleles and the fewest for HLA-C alleles. Compared with the roughly 700-donor mean, donors in an Asian-associated ancestry cluster had fewer N-insertions in productive TCRs, according to a later genetic analysis. Immune exposure information for the cohort was limited to CMV serostatus. In this cohort, only TCR beta chains were sequenced, and detectable features were limited by the absence of alpha or paired-chain data. In a later analysis, HLA-associated TCR beta chains were found to be more clonally expanded and to have lower generation probabilities than equally common non-associated chains. Because counts were too low, more than 15 rarely observed V segments, including chromosome 9 orphons, were left out of the earlier analysis of over 550 of the donors. Presence/absence analyses assumed roughly uniform sequencing depth across donors, an assumption that may not hold. Across donors, most TCR sequences were observed very rarely, whereas some public TCRs were present in many individuals. Assigning TCR associations to individual alleles was difficult when HLA alleles, especially DR and DQ, strongly co-occurred. Three of the identified cytomegalovirus-associated TCR beta chains were confirmed in vitro to be specific for cytomegalovirus antigens. Because HLA typing was unavailable for some donors at each locus, only the typed subset was used in association tests. According to the authors, the approach could potentially be generalized to other disease states and immunological phenotypes. The study listed 150 to 200 TCR beta chains as associated with cytomegalovirus. Several of the top co-occurrence clusters appeared to be linked to parvovirus B19, influenza, CMV and Epstein-Barr virus, according to a later analysis.

This clonotype originated in a man between 35 and 55 years old in good health and CMV-seropositive. The specimen sequenced was PBMCs. The chain employs TRBV28 and TRBJ2-7; 9 central bases correspond to TRBD1. The DNA sequence is TGTGCCAGCAGACAGGGGGCGGAGTACGAGCAGTACTTC. Its translation is CASRQGAEYEQYF.